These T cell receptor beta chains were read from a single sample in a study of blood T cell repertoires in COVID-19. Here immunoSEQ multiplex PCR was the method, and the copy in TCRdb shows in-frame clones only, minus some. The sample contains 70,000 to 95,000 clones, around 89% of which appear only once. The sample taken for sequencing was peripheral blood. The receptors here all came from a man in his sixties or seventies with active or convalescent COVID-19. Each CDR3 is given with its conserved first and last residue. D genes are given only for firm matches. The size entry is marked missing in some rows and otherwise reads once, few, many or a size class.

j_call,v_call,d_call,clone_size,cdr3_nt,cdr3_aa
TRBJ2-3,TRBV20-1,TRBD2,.,TGCAGTGCTAGTCGGGAGGGCCGGACAGATACGCAGTATTTT,CSASREGRTDTQYF
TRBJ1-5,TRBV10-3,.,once,TGTGCCATCAGCCGGGACACGCAGGCACAGCCCCAGCATTTT,CAISRDTQAQPQHF
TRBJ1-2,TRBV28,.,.,TGTGCCAGCAGTCTCCCGGGCCCCAGGGGTAGGGGCTACACCTTC,CASSLPGPRGRGYTF
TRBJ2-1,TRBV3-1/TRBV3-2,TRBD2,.,TGTGCCAGCAGACTTCTAGCGGGAGTTGGTAATGAGCAGTTCTTC,CASRLLAGVGNEQFF
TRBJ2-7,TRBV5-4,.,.,TGTGCCAGCAGCTTGGACAGGCGGCTCTACGAGCAGTACTTC,CASSLDRRLYEQYF
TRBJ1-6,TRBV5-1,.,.,TGCGCCAGCAGCCCCGACGCAGCTGGGAGTTCACCCCTCCACTTT,CASSPDAAGSSPLHF
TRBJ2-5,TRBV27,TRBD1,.,TGTGCCAGCGCCAGGGACAGGGTAGAGACCCAGTACTTC,CASARDRVETQYF
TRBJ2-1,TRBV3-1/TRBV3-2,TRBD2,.,TGTGCCAGCAGCCAAGAGATAGGGACTAGCGGAACTTCGTCCTACAATGAGCAGTTCTTC,CASSQEIGTSGTSSYNEQFF
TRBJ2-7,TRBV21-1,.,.,TGTGCCAGCAGCAAAGCTAGCGACTCCTACGAGCAGTACTTC,CASSKASDSYEQYF
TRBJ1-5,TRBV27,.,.,TGTGCCAGCAGTTGGAGCACCAATCAGCCCCAGCATTTT,CASSWSTNQPQHF
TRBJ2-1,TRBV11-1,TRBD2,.,TGTGCCAGCAGCCAAGCGGGGTGGGCCTACAATGAGCAGTTCTTC,CASSQAGWAYNEQFF
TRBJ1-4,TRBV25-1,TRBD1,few,TGTGCCAGCAGTGAGTTCAGGGGGCGAGAAAAACTGTTTTTT,CASSEFRGREKLFF